This T cell receptor beta chain was sequenced during a study of control samples from healthy donors and cancer patients. Germline V gene lookup returns CDR1 LGHDT and CDR2 YNNKEL (reference sequence). V was clipped by 5 bases and J by 4 bases, with 15 bases between them. This CDR3 region has 14 residues. This clone came up a few times. Produced via immunoSEQ multiplex PCR; TCRdb's table is partial and in-frame only. The sample contains about 110,000 clones, roughly 91% of which appear only once. The receptor was derived from a woman aged 45-60 years in good health. J is TRBJ2-7 and V is TRBV3-1 (or the pseudogene TRBV3-2); D is possibly TRBD2 (5 bases). The sample taken for sequencing was blood. The CDR3 DNA reads as TGTGCCAGCAGCTTCCTGCGGGCGGCGTACGAGCAGTACTTC. Translating it yields CASSFLRAAYEQYF.